Listed here are 24 T cell receptor beta chains from one sample, sequenced in a study of blood T cells in healthy people across ages. A sample-barcoded 5' primer and a J-beta primer mix were used in a second PCR of about 6 to 11 cycles. Each CDR3 protein gets one entry after TCRdb re-called the 5' RACE reads with MiXCR. The sample lists roughly 1,300,000 distinct CDR3 sequences; around 59% were seen once. Sequencing input: blood. Receptors originate from a man between 18 and 29 years old in good health.

The chain employs TRBV20-1 and TRBJ1-1; 8 bases align to TRBD1. CDR3 size: 13 residues. After removal of 3 bases from V and 4 bases from J, the junction contained 4 bases not matched to a gene. The germline V gene has CDR1 DFQATT and CDR2 SNEGSKA (reference sequence). The CDR3 DNA is TGCAGTGCTAGCCAGGGGGCGATCACTGAAGCTTTCTTT. Protein: CSASQGAITEAFF.

The V and J genes are TRBV27 and TRBJ2-1, with 8 bases fitting TRBD2. Trimming took 3 bases from V and 7 from J; bases not matched to a gene: 5. The CDR3 is 14 amino acids. CDR1 is MNHEY and CDR2 is SMNVEV in the germline V gene (reference sequence). In DNA form, the CDR3 reads TGTGCCAGCAGTTTTAACAGCGGGGGTAATGAGCAGTTCTTC. This codes for CASSFNSGGNEQFF.

This clonotype was detected only a few times. The V and J genes are TRBV7-9 and TRBJ2-4; no reliable D call. The J call may be incorrect, as the DNA end agrees better with TRBJ2-7. Germline lookup yields CDR1 SEHNR and CDR2 FQNEAQ (reference sequence). This CDR3 has 11 residues. CDR3 sequence: CASSPLTEQYF. In nucleotides, the CDR3 is TGTGCCAGTTCGCCCCTTACCGAGCAGTACTTC.

This clonotype was found a few times. This chain links TRBV27 with TRBJ2-7, with D possibly being TRBD1 (5 bases). Germline CDR1 is MNHEY and CDR2 is SMNVEV (reference sequence). V lost 7 bases to trimming and J lost 4 bases, with 14 bases between them. This CDR3 has 13 residues. CDR3 in amino acids: CASMGQSFYEQYF. The CDR3 coding sequence is TGTGCCAGCATGGGGCAGTCCTTTTACGAGCAGTACTTC.

This clonotype appeared a single time. The chain carries TRBV20-1 and TRBJ1-6; D ambiguous. V shed 3 bases and J shed 3 bases, with 12 bases lying between them. Germline CDR1 is DFQATT and CDR2 is SNEGSKA (reference sequence). The CDR3 is 15 amino acids. The CDR3 here is CSASWGAGYNSPLHF. In DNA, the CDR3 is TGCAGTGCTAGTTGGGGAGCGGGCTATAATTCACCCCTCCACTTT.

This clonotype was seen more than once but under ten times. Here the CDR3 DNA reads TGTGCCAGCAGCCCCGGGGGGGACAATGAGCAGTTCTTC. It codes for CASSPGGDNEQFF. J is TRBJ2-1 and V is TRBV7-9, with 8 bases aligning to TRBD2. V was pared by 5 bases and J by 5 bases, with 2 bases of the junction left unmatched. CDR1 SEHNR and CDR2 FQNEAQ come from the germline V gene (reference sequence). The CDR3 loop spans 13 amino acids.

V gene TRBV27 combines with J gene TRBJ2-3, with 8 bases lining up with TRBD1. This CDR3 region has 13 residues. CDR1 MNHEY and CDR2 SMNVEV come from the germline V gene (reference sequence). With 4 bases clipped from V and 7 bases from J, the junction kept 4 bases outside the gene matches. The CDR3 DNA sequence: TGTGCCAGCAGTTGGCAGGGGGCTTATACGCAGTATTTT. It codes for CASSWQGAYTQYF.

The rearrangement links TRBV7-9 to TRBJ2-7, with D perhaps matching TRBD1 (6 bases). Germline assignment: CDR1 SEHNR and CDR2 FQNEAQ (reference sequence). V was shortened by 5 bases and J by 3 bases, with 14 bases between the two germline ends. The CDR3 extends over 14 amino acids. Here the CDR3 DNA reads TGTGCCAGCAGCCACCGGGACATATACTACGAGCAGTACTTC. Protein: CASSHRDIYYEQYF.

The sample holds a few counts of this clonotype. The chain carries TRBV7-6 and TRBJ2-1; no definite D call. The CDR3 spans 13 residues. In germline, CDR1 is SGHVS, CDR2 FNYEAQ. Trimming took off 6 bases at V and 3 bases at J, with 9 bases between the two ends. CDR3 DNA sequence: TGTGCCAGCAGTTTACAGAGCTACAATGAGCAGTTCTTC. Its protein product is CASSLQSYNEQFF.

The rearrangement joins TRBV20-1 to TRBJ2-7; D gene ambiguous. Germline CDR1 reads DFQATT; CDR2 reads SNEGSKA (reference sequence). V was trimmed by 4 bases and J by 3 bases, leaving 10 bases between them. There are 12 residues in the CDR3. CDR3 residues: CSAKAPGYEQYF. CDR3 bases: TGCAGTGCTAAGGCCCCTGGCTACGAGCAGTACTTC.

V usage is TRBV20-1 and J usage is TRBJ1-5; D is perhaps TRBD1 (6 bases). CDR3 length: 14 residues. Trimming removed 1 base from V and 4 bases from J, with 11 bases in between. Per the germline V gene, CDR1 is DFQATT and CDR2 is SNEGSKA (reference sequence). The CDR3 DNA follows: TGCAGTGCTAGAGTTGGGGGCTTGAATCAGCCCCAGCATTTT. Amino acids: CSARVGGLNQPQHF.

This clonotype was observed a handful of times. The chain recombines TRBV6-5 with TRBJ2-4; TRBD1 matches at 8 bases. Germline V gene lookup returns CDR1 MNHEY and CDR2 SVGAGI. With 6 bases clipped from V and 3 bases from J, the junction kept 4 bases outside the gene matches. The CDR3 is 14 amino acids. CDR3 sequence reads: CASRQTGVKNIQYF. DNA of the CDR3: TGTGCCAGCAGACAGACAGGGGTCAAAAACATTCAGTACTTC.

This clonotype was seen a few times. The J gene is TRBJ2-7, the V gene TRBV10-3, with D possibly matching TRBD2 (5 bases). The germline V gene has CDR1 ENHRY and CDR2 SYGVKD. Trimming removed 4 bases from V and 3 bases from J, with 13 bases in between. This CDR3 spans 14 amino acids. The CDR3 coding sequence is TGTGCCATCAGTGTTGGGGAGATTCGCTACGAGCAGTACTTC. It is translated as CAISVGEIRYEQYF.

This clonotype turned up a few times. This chain links TRBV15 with TRBJ2-7; TRBD2 agrees at 8 bases. The CDR3 has 16 amino acids. The junction had 5 bases not matched to a gene; V was cut back by 0 bases and J by 1 base. Germline V gene lookup returns CDR1 LNHNV and CDR2 YYDKDF (reference sequence). CDR3 DNA sequence: TGTGCCACCAGCAGAGATCGTGGCGGGAGGTCCTACGAGCAGTACTTC. This gives the protein CATSRDRGGRSYEQYF.

This clonotype was counted at least ten times. Germline and junction disagree at one end, which may indicate a read error. This chain joins TRBV7-9 and TRBJ2-1, with D maybe TRBD2 (6 bases). The length of the CDR3 is 14 residues. Germline values: CDR1 SEHNR, CDR2 FQNEAQ (reference sequence). CDR3 coding DNA: TGTGCCAGCAGTTTAGGTGGGGGGTACAATGAGCAGTTCTTC. This encodes CASSLGGGYNEQFF. The full variable domain, rest sourced from reference TRBV7-9 and TRBJ2-1, is DTGVSQNPRHKITKRGQNVTFRCDPISEHNRLYWYRQTLGQGPEFLTYFQNEAQLEKSRLLSDRFSAERPKGSFSTLEIQRTEQGDSAMYLCASSLGGGYNEQFFGPGTRLTVL.

The CDR3 is CASRREAGRAETQYF. For the CDR3, the DNA is TGCGCCAGCAGGAGAGAAGCGGGAAGGGCAGAGACCCAGTACTTC. The rearrangement links TRBV10-2 to TRBJ2-5; 7 bases fit TRBD2. The germline V gene has CDR1 WSHSY and CDR2 SAAADI. The length of the CDR3 is 15 residues. The V gene end was trimmed by 6 bases and the J gene end by 4 bases; junction bases not matched to a gene: 11.

The chain links TRBV4-3 to TRBJ1-6; perhaps TRBD1 as D (5 bases). The CDR3 has 16 residues. Germline V gene sequence: CDR1 LGHNA, CDR2 YSLEER. The V end was cut by 4 bases, the J end by 14 bases, with 24 bases between. The CDR3 DNA is TGCGCCAGCAGCCTTGATAGTTGGGGCGCGGCCCGTACCCTCCACTTT. Its translation is CASSLDSWGAARTLHF.

The genes are TRBV29-1 and TRBJ2-5; 10 positions agree with TRBD1. The J call may be faulty, since TRBJ2-7 better matches the DNA end. Germline V gene lookup returns CDR1 SQVTM and CDR2 ANQGSEA. CDR3 length equals 16 residues. CDR3 protein: CSVEEQGQGRAYEQYF. Here the CDR3 DNA reads TGCAGCGTTGAAGAACAGGGACAGGGGAGGGCCTACGAGCAGTACTTC.

The rearrangement joins TRBV29-1 to TRBJ2-7, with 7 bases identical to TRBD1. The J call could be wrong; TRBJ2-5 is a better fit for the DNA end. Germline values: CDR1 SQVTM, CDR2 ANQGSEA. This CDR3 has 13 residues. CDR3 loop: CSVEKQGQETQYF. In DNA, the CDR3 is TGCAGCGTTGAAAAACAGGGGCAAGAGACCCAGTACTTC.

V gene TRBV2 combines with J gene TRBJ1-1; 8 nucleotides match TRBD1. This CDR3 has 15 residues. The germline CDR1 and CDR2 sequences are SNHLY and FYNNEI. V was clipped by 2 bases and J by 6 bases; unmatched bases: 8. The CDR3 coding sequence is TGTGCCAGCAGTGAATGGACCCGCAGGGGGCCTGAAGCTTTCTTT. Translation gives CASSEWTRRGPEAFF.

This clonotype was recorded a few times. The chain employs TRBV20-1 and TRBJ2-1; D possibly corresponds to TRBD1 (5 bases). The CDR3 covers 11 residues. Trimming pared 8 bases from V and 3 bases from J, leaving 8 bases between. Germline-derived CDR1 and CDR2 are DFQATT and SNEGSKA (reference sequence). The CDR3 protein is CSKQDYNEQFF. CDR3 DNA sequence: TGCAGTAAACAGGACTACAATGAGCAGTTCTTC.

The J gene is TRBJ2-2, the V gene TRBV5-1; D perhaps matches TRBD1 (6 bases). The germline gives CDR1 SGHRS, CDR2 YFSETQ. Trimming shortened V by 5 bases and J by 14 bases, and 19 bases separated the two germline ends. This CDR3 comprises 13 residues. In DNA form, the CDR3 reads TGCGCCAGCAGTTGGACAGAGAAGATAGAACTGTTTTTT. This encodes CASSWTEKIELFF.

This clonotype was counted at least ten times. This chain links TRBV4-1 with TRBJ2-3, with D possibly matching TRBD1 (5 bases). CDR3 size: 13 residues. Trimming shortened V by 1 base and J by 5 bases, and 7 bases separated the two germline ends. Germline V lookup: CDR1 MGHRA, CDR2 YSYEKL. CDR3 sequence reads: CASSQGQGDTQYF. DNA for the CDR3: TGCGCCAGCAGCCAAGGTCAGGGAGATACGCAGTATTTT.

This clonotype appeared a single time. This chain links TRBV9 with TRBJ2-5; D may be TRBD2 (5 bases). CDR1 SGDLS and CDR2 YYNGEE come from the germline V gene. V was trimmed by 7 bases and J by 11 bases, leaving 12 bases between them. CDR3 length: 10 residues. This CDR3 reads CASFDYGQYF. The DNA of the CDR3 is TGTGCCAGCTTTGACTACGGGCAGTACTTC.